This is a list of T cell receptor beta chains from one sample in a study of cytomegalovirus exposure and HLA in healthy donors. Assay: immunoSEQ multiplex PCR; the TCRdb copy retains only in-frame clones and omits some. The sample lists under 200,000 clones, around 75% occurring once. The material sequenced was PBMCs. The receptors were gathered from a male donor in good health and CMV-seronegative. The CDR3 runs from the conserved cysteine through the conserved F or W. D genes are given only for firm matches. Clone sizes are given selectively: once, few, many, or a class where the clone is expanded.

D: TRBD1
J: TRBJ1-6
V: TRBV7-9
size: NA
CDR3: CASSPRDRANSPLHF
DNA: TGTGCCAGCAGCCCACGAGACAGGGCCAATTCACCCCTCCACTTT

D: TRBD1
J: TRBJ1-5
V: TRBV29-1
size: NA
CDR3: CSGGRDRGPRQPQHF
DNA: TGCAGCGGGGGGCGGGACAGGGGCCCTCGTCAGCCCCAGCATTTT

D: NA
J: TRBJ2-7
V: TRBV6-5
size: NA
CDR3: CASSYGLSAYEQYF
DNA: TGTGCCAGCAGTTACGGGCTATCAGCCTACGAGCAGTACTTC

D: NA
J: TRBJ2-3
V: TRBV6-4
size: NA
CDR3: CASSEGGTDTQYF
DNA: TGTGCCAGCAGTGAAGGGGGCACAGATACGCAGTATTTT

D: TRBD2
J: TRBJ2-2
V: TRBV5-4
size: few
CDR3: CASTGLPNTGELFF
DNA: TGTGCCAGCACGGGACTACCTAACACCGGGGAGCTGTTTTTT

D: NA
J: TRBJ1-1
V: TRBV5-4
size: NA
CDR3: CASSLWGHTEAFF
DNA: TGTGCCAGCAGCTTGTGGGGGCACACTGAAGCTTTCTTT

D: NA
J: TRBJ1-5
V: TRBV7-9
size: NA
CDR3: CASSSQGEQPQHF
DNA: TGTGCCAGCAGCTCACAGGGAGAACAGCCCCAGCATTTT

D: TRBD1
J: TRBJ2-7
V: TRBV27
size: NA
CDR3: CASSLKGAPYEQYF
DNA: TGTGCCAGCAGTTTAAAGGGGGCCCCCTACGAGCAGTACTTC

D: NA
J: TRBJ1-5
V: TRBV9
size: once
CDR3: CASGLSSNSNQPQHF
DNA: TGTGCCAGCGGCCTCTCAAGTAACAGCAATCAGCCCCAGCATTTT

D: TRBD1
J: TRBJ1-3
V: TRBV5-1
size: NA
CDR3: CASSTRTGYSGNTIYF
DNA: TGCGCCAGCAGCACACGGACAGGCTACTCTGGAAACACCATATATTTT

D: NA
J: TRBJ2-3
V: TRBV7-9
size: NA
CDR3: CASSPSTGTSTDTQYF
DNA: TGTGCCAGCAGCCCGTCGACAGGGACTAGCACAGATACGCAGTATTTT

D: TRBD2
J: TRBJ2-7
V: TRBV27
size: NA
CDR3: CASSPRGGHFYEQYF
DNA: TGTGCCAGCAGTCCTCGGGGGGGCCACTTCTACGAGCAGTACTTC